The TCR beta chain under discussion was sequenced for a study of cytomegalovirus exposure and HLA in healthy donors. V lost 4 bases to trimming and J lost 7 bases; unmatched junction nucleotides: 1. Germline V gives CDR1 SGHRS, CDR2 YFSETQ. This CDR3 is 13 amino acids long. The PCR was carried out with 60 Vbeta primers and 13 Jbeta primers. The protocol was immunoSEQ multiplex PCR, while the TCRdb copy is restricted to in-frame clones and leaves out a portion. The repertoire holds some 200,000 clones, over 60% seen once, with around 1.8% in the top ten. This clone has more than one count but fewer than ten.

The chain links TRBV5-1 to TRBJ1-6; 8 bases are a match to TRBD1. The receptor comes from a man aged 18 to 29 in good health and CMV-seronegative. The specimen was PBMCs. The CDR3 spells CASSRDRNSPLHF. The CDR3 DNA reads TGCGCCAGCAGCCGGGACAGGAATTCACCCCTCCACTTT.